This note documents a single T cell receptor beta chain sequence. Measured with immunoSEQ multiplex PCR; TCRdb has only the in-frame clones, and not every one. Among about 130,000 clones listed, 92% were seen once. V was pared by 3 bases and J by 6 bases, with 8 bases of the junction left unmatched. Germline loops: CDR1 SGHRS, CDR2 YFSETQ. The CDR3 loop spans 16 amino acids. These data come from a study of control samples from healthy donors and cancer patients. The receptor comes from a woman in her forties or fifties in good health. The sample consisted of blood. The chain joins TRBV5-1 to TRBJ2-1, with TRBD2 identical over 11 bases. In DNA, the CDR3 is TGCGCCAGCAGCTCCGTCCTAGCGGGAGGTGGCAATGAGCAGTTCTTC. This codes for CASSSVLAGGGNEQFF.